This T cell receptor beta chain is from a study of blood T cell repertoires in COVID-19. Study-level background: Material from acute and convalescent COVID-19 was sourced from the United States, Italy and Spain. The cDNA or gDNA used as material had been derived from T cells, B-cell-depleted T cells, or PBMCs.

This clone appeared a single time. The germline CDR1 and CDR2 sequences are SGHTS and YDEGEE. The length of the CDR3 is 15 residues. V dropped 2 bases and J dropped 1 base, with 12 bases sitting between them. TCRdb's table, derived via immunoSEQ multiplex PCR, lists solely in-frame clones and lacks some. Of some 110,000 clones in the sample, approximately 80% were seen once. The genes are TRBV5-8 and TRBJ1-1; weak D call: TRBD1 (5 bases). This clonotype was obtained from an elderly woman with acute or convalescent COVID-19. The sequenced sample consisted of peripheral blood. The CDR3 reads CASSFDPRGNTEAFF. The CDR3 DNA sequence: TGTGCCAGCAGCTTCGACCCTAGGGGGAACACTGAAGCTTTCTTT.